The 5 T cell receptor beta chains below all came from one sample that was sequenced in a study of blood T cell repertoires in COVID-19. Generated by immunoSEQ multiplex PCR, the TCRdb table keeps only in-frame clones and is missing some. In the table there are around 250,000 clones, approximately 89% of which are singletons. Specimen: peripheral blood. These receptors came from a man in his forties with active or convalescent COVID-19.

The chain has TRBV4-1 and TRBJ1-2; 7 positions agree with TRBD1. The CDR3 runs 15 residues. Germline V CDR1 and CDR2: MGHRA, YSYEKL. J was trimmed by 7 bases and V by 0 bases; bases with no gene match: 8. CDR3 sequence reads: CASSQDSGGGFGYTF. The CDR3 coding sequence is TGCGCCAGCAGCCAAGATTCTGGAGGGGGCTTTGGCTACACCTTC.

The CDR3 nucleotides are TGTGCCACCAGCAGAACATCGGCGATGGACAGGGGCTCGAGGGGCTACACCTTC. It codes for CATSRTSAMDRGSRGYTF. This sequence joins TRBV15 and TRBJ1-2, with 9 nucleotides matching TRBD1. The CDR3 is 18 residues long. Per germline, CDR1 LNHNV and CDR2 YYDKDF (reference sequence). With V trimmed by 2 bases and J by 8 bases, 18 bases remained unmatched. Based on the CDR3 plus reference TRBV15 and TRBJ1-2, the full variable domain is DAMVIQNPRYQVTQFGKPVTLSCSQTLNHNVMYWYQQKSSQAPKLLFHYYDKDFNNEADTPDNFQSRRPNTSFCFLDIRSPGLGDTAMYLCATSRTSAMDRGSRGYTFGSGTRLTVV.

The chain employs TRBV6-5 and TRBJ1-5; a possible D gene is TRBD1 (5 bases). The V gene lost 6 bases and the J gene lost 1 base, with 10 bases spanning the gap. Germline V lookup: CDR1 MNHEY, CDR2 SVGAGI. The CDR3 loop spans 14 amino acids. The CDR3 loop reads CASSPGGSNQPQHF. The CDR3 DNA is TGTGCCAGCAGCCCCGGGGGGAGCAATCAGCCCCAGCATTTT.

To note about this clone: The sample holds other DNA sequences that translate to the same CDR3. This sequence joins TRBV24-1 and TRBJ1-2; D is possibly TRBD1 (6 bases). Between the trimmed V and J ends, which lost 6 bases and 8 bases, there was a span of 15 bases. The CDR3 has 13 residues. Germline loops: CDR1 KGHDR, CDR2 SFDVKD. CDR3 nucleotide sequence: TGTGCCACCAGTTCCCGGGGGGCGCGAGGCTACACCTTC. This translates into CATSSRGARGYTF.

The rearrangement uses TRBV30 and TRBJ1-6; D might be TRBD1 (6 bases). The CDR3 covers 18 residues. The V end was cut by 1 base, the J end by 0 bases, with 16 bases between. CDR1 GTSNPN and CDR2 SVGIG come from the germline V gene (reference sequence). The CDR3: CAWSDAEGGSSYNSPLHF. The CDR3 nucleotides read TGTGCCTGGAGTGACGCCGAAGGGGGAAGCTCCTATAATTCACCCCTCCACTTT.